Listed below are T cell receptor beta chains from one sample, sequenced in a study of T cell responses to AZD1222 COVID-19 vaccine. TCRdb's copy holds only in-frame clones and misses some; the assay was immunoSEQ multiplex PCR. The sample shows roughly 110,000 clones, over 80% of them seen only once. The input for sequencing was peripheral blood, taken 28 days after the second AZD1222 dose. Receptors originate from an adult who received the AZD1222 COVID-19 vaccine. Each CDR3 is given with its conserved first and last residue. A D gene is named only where the DNA matches it firmly. Only some rows state a clone size, as once, few, many or a class for expanded clones.

- - TRBJ1-4 TRBV6-4 CASSAGGSTNEKLFF TGTGCCAGCAGTGCGGGGGGGTCAACTAATGAAAAACTGTTTTTT
- TRBD2 TRBJ2-1 TRBV9 CASSVRGASGDLNEQFF TGTGCCAGCAGCGTCAGGGGCGCTAGCGGGGATCTCAATGAGCAGTTCTTC
- TRBD1 TRBJ1-1 TRBV18 CASSPTGTEAFF TGTGCCAGCTCCCCGACAGGGACTGAAGCTTTCTTT
once TRBD1 TRBJ1-1 TRBV7-2 CASSLTGVYTEAFF TGTGCCAGCAGCTTAACAGGGGTTTATACTGAAGCTTTCTTT
- - TRBJ1-6 TRBV7-9 CASSLTQDGNSPLHF TGTGCCAGCAGCTTAACCCAGGACGGGAATTCACCCCTCCACTTT
- - TRBJ2-5 TRBV7-2 CASSLLRLKETQYF TGTGCCAGCAGCTTACTGCGGTTAAAAGAGACCCAGTACTTC
- - TRBJ2-1 TRBV4-1 CASSQDRRERPYNEQFF TGCGCCAGCAGCCAAGATAGGAGGGAGAGGCCCTACAATGAGCAGTTCTTC
- - TRBJ2-7 TRBV13 CASSLGQTYEQYF TGTGCCAGCAGCTTAGGGCAGACCTACGAGCAGTACTTC
- - TRBJ1-6 TRBV6-5 CASSYRGGRSLHF TGTGCCAGCAGTTACCGAGGCGGTAGGTCCCTCCACTTT
- - TRBJ2-7 TRBV4-3 CASSQGSGGPSYEQYF TGCGCCAGCAGCCAAGGGTCTGGAGGGCCTTCCTACGAGCAGTACTTC
- - TRBJ1-3 TRBV4-2 CASSHQGSGNTIYF TGTGCCAGCAGCCACCAGGGTTCAGGAAACACCATATATTTT
- - TRBJ2-7 TRBV4-3 CASSRELGRDEQYF TGCGCCAGCAGCCGAGAGCTAGGCCGCGACGAGCAGTACTTC
- TRBD1 TRBJ2-2 TRBV5-1 CASSRDRGRTGELFF TGCGCCAGCAGCAGGGACAGGGGGCGGACCGGGGAGCTGTTTTTT
- TRBD2 TRBJ2-2 TRBV10-3 CAISEREGIAGELFF TGTGCCATCAGTGAGCGGGAGGGAATAGCCGGGGAGCTGTTTTTT
- - TRBJ2-3 TRBV7-9 CASTLRTERDTQYF TGTGCCAGCACCCTGCGGACCGAAAGAGATACGCAGTATTTT
- - TRBJ1-1 TRBV11-2 CASSFGGGTGAFF TGTGCCAGCAGCTTCGGGGGGGGAACGGGAGCTTTCTTT
- - TRBJ1-5 TRBV6-2/TRBV6-3 CASSYPRQLSNQPQHF TGTGCCAGCAGTTACCCTAGACAGCTTAGCAATCAGCCCCAGCATTTT
- - TRBJ1-1 TRBV3-1/TRBV3-2 CASSRGGGTEAFF TGTGCCAGCAGCCGAGGGGGAGGGACTGAAGCTTTCTTT
once - TRBJ1-1 TRBV6-2/TRBV6-3 CASSSRQPEAFF TGTGCCAGCAGCTCTCGGCAGCCTGAAGCTTTCTTT
- - TRBJ1-1 TRBV5-1 CASSSSQGLTEAFF TGCGCCAGCAGCTCTTCCCAGGGGCTCACTGAAGCTTTCTTT
- - TRBJ2-3 TRBV9 CASSLTGSTDTQYF TGTGCCAGCAGCTTAACAGGGAGCACAGATACGCAGTATTTT
- - TRBJ1-5 TRBV4-2 CASSQDLRGGRQPQHF TGTGCCAGCAGCCAAGATCTAAGGGGAGGCCGACAGCCCCAGCATTTT
- - TRBJ2-1 TRBV28 CASRGAGIYEQFF TGTGCCAGCAGAGGGGCAGGGATCTATGAGCAGTTCTTC
- - TRBJ1-1 TRBV3-1/TRBV3-2 CASSQGPPGVNTEAFF TGTGCCAGCAGCCAAGGCCCCCCAGGGGTGAACACTGAAGCTTTCTTT
- - TRBJ2-1 TRBV7-2 CASSLIRGPSYNEQFF TGTGCCAGCAGCTTAATTCGCGGGCCCTCATACAATGAGCAGTTCTTC
- - TRBJ1-5 TRBV7-2 CASSPQGTGNQPQHF TGTGCCAGCAGCCCCCAGGGGACGGGCAATCAGCCCCAGCATTTT
- TRBD1 TRBJ1-5 TRBV18 CASSNRKETGTNQPQHF TGTGCCAGCTCAAACCGGAAAGAGACAGGGACTAATCAGCCCCAGCATTTT
- - TRBJ2-3 TRBV19 CASMRTPRLAHTDTQYF TGTGCCAGTATGAGGACTCCGAGGCTAGCACACACAGATACGCAGTATTTT
- TRBD1 TRBJ1-4 TRBV5-1 CASSFGQGSEKLFF TGCGCCAGCAGCTTTGGACAGGGGTCTGAAAAACTGTTTTTT
- - TRBJ2-7 TRBV7-9 CASSLGAHYEQYF TGTGCCAGCAGCCTCGGGGCCCACTACGAGCAGTACTTC
- - TRBJ1-1 TRBV5-4 CASSLGGAGEAFF TGTGCCAGCAGCTTGGGAGGGGCGGGGGAAGCTTTCTTT
once - TRBJ1-2 TRBV24-1 CATSGAGLDGYTF TGTGCCACCTCGGGCGCAGGGTTGGATGGCTACACCTTC
- - TRBJ1-1 TRBV2 CASSEDGTEAFF TGTGCCAGCAGTGAAGATGGCACTGAAGCTTTCTTT
- - TRBJ1-4 TRBV27 CASSVRPERITNEKLFF TGTGCCAGCAGCGTCCGTCCAGAGAGAATAACTAATGAAAAACTGTTTTTT
- - TRBJ2-4 TRBV11-2 CASSLALGNIQYF TGTGCCAGCAGCTTAGCGTTAGGGAACATTCAGTACTTC
once TRBD1 TRBJ1-6 TRBV5-1 CASSWMDRDNSPLHF TGCGCCAGCAGCTGGATGGACAGGGATAATTCACCCCTCCACTTT
- TRBD1 TRBJ1-4 TRBV4-1 CASSQRPARRDRVTHEKLFF TGCGCCAGCAGCCAAAGGCCAGCCCGCCGGGACAGGGTGACCCACGAAAAACTGTTTTTT
- - TRBJ1-1 TRBV30 CAWTVGKGVTEAFF TGTGCCTGGACCGTGGGTAAGGGAGTCACTGAAGCTTTCTTT
- - TRBJ2-7 TRBV11-2 CASSLDPTSYEQYF TGTGCCAGCAGCTTAGATCCAACTTCCTACGAGCAGTACTTC
- TRBD2 TRBJ2-3 TRBV30 CAWGRLAGSADTQYF TGTGCCTGGGGACGACTAGCGGGAAGTGCAGATACGCAGTATTTT
- TRBD2 TRBJ2-7 TRBV5-1 CASSLTSAPTEQYF TGCGCCAGCAGCTTGACTAGCGCGCCTACGGAGCAGTACTTC
- - TRBJ1-2 TRBV3-1/TRBV3-2 CASSSRGRDGGYTF TGTGCCAGCAGCTCCCGGGGAAGGGACGGTGGCTACACCTTC
few TRBD2 TRBJ2-2 TRBV19 CASRSGRDTGELFF TGTGCCAGTAGGAGCGGGAGGGACACCGGGGAGCTGTTTTTT
few - TRBJ1-3 TRBV30 CAWSQGFSGNTIYF TGTGCCTGGAGTCAAGGGTTCTCTGGAAACACCATATATTTT
- - TRBJ2-7 TRBV5-6 CASSLGDPGYEQYF TGTGCCAGCAGCTTGGGCGACCCAGGGTACGAGCAGTACTTC
- - TRBJ1-4 TRBV7-6 CASSLYGATNEKLFF TGTGCCAGCAGCTTATACGGAGCAACTAATGAAAAACTGTTTTTT
- - TRBJ2-2 TRBV4-1 CASSISGGGELFF TGCGCCAGCAGCATCTCCGGCGGCGGGGAGCTGTTTTTT
- - TRBJ1-6 TRBV12-5 CASGLDAGGNSPLHF TGTGCTAGTGGTTTGGACGCGGGAGGTAATTCACCCCTCCACTTT
- TRBD2 TRBJ2-2 TRBV6-6 CASSARLASTGELFF TGTGCCAGCAGTGCCCGACTAGCGAGTACCGGGGAGCTGTTTTTT
- TRBD1 TRBJ1-1 TRBV2 CASSSQGDTEAFF TGTGCCAGCAGTTCCCAGGGGGACACTGAAGCTTTCTTT
- TRBD2 TRBJ2-7 TRBV27 CASSSRLAGGFPYEQYF TGTGCCAGCAGTTCTCGACTAGCGGGAGGGTTTCCCTACGAGCAGTACTTC
- - TRBJ1-6 TRBV7-9 CASSLQGPANSPLHF TGTGCCAGCAGCTTACAGGGGCCCGCTAATTCACCCCTCCACTTT
- - TRBJ1-1 TRBV6-5 CASSKSTGEKAFF TGTGCCAGCAGTAAATCAACGGGGGAGAAGGCTTTCTTT
once - TRBJ1-4 TRBV19 CASNGYGEKLFF TGTGCCTCCAATGGGTACGGTGAAAAACTGTTTTTT
- - TRBJ2-1 TRBV18 CASSPPTPGNEQFF TGTGCCAGCTCACCACCGACCCCGGGGAATGAGCAGTTCTTC
- TRBD2 TRBJ2-5 TRBV5-1 CASSQGLAGGETQYF TGCGCCAGCAGCCAGGGACTAGCGGGAGGCGAGACCCAGTACTTC
- - TRBJ2-6 TRBV7-8 CASSLALAGANVLTF TGTGCCAGCAGCTTAGCGCTCGCTGGGGCCAACGTCCTGACTTTC